This T cell receptor beta chain was observed in a study of blood T cell repertoires in COVID-19. Across the study: PBMCs, B-cell-depleted T cells, or T cells were the source of the cDNA or gDNA that made up the material.

In the study's own analysis: The assay estimated nucleated cells by amplifying reference gene primers. TCRdb's copy holds only in-frame clones and misses some; the assay was immunoSEQ multiplex PCR. The V and J calls and clone size come from that table; D and trimming were worked out from the DNA. The sample includes 200,000 to 250,000 clones, about four fifths of them seen just once. Seattle participants joined during active infection and were tracked over time. V lost 2 bases to trimming and J lost 5 bases, with 6 bases between them. Germline V gives CDR1 ENHRY, CDR2 SYGVKD. The CDR3 sequence is 12 residues long.

The clonotype was recovered from a woman aged 80 or over with COVID-19, enrolled during active disease. The chain is built from TRBV10-3 and TRBJ1-1; a weak D match, TRBD1 (6 bases). The sequencing sample was made of peripheral blood. The DNA of the CDR3 is TGTGCCATCAGTGAGAGGGGGACTGAAGCTTTCTTT. Protein product: CAISERGTEAFF.